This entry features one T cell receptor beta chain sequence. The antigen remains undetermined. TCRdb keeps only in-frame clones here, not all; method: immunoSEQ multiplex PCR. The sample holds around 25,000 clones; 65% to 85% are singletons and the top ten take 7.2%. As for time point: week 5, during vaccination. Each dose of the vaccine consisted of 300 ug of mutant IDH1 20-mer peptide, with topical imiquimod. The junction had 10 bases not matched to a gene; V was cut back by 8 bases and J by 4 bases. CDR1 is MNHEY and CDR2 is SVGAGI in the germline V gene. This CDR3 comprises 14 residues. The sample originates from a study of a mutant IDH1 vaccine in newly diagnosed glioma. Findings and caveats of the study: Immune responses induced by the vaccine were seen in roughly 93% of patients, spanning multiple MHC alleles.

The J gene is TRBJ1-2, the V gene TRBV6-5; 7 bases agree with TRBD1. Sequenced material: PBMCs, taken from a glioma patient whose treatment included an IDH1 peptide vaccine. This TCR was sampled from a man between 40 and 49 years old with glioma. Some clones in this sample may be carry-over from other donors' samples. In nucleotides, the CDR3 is TGTGCCAGCCGAAGGACAGGACTCACCTATGGCTACACCTTC. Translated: CASRRTGLTYGYTF.